This T cell receptor beta chain came from a study of T cell responses to AZD1222 COVID-19 vaccine. Study-level points and caveats: At baseline, just six AZD1222 recipients tested seropositive. Reports indicate that nearly half of spike-specific TCRs are directed at unmutated variant regions. The span of vaccine-associated CD4 TCRs extended across spike, with dominance at 160-218 and 743-854. The donor group comprised mostly white British people and more females; the analysis possibly underestimated clonal diversity.

The CDR3 is made up of 15 amino acids. CDR1 is MNHEY, CDR2 SVGAGI, per germline. V was clipped by 6 bases and J by 4 bases, with 18 bases between them. Turning to this clone: Antigen specificity is unknown.

Using immunoSEQ multiplex PCR, the repertoire was profiled, and TCRdb retains in-frame clones only, with some absent. This sample carries around 140,000 clones, 90% to 95% of them seen once, and the ten largest clones take over 1.1%. The V call is TRBV6-5, the J call TRBJ1-2; unclear D gene. This clonotype was sampled from an adult in good health. The specimen was peripheral blood, collected on day 0 of AZD1222 vaccination. The CDR3 loop reads CASSQVGMPPYGYTF. CDR3 nucleotide sequence: TGTGCCAGCAGCCAAGTTGGGATGCCTCCCTATGGCTACACCTTC.